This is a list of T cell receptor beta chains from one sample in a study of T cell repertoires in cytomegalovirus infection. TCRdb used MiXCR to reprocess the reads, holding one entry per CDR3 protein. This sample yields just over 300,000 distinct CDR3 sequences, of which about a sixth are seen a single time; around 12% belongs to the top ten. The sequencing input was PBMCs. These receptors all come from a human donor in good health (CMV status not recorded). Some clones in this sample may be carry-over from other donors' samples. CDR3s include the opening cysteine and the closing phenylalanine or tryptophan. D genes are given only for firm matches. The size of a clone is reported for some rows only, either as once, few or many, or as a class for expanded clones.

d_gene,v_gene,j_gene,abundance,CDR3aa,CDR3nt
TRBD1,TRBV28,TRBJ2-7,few,CASSPGTVDYEQYF,TGTGCCAGCAGCCCGGGGACAGTAGACTACGAGCAGTACTTC
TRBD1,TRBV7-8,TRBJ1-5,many,CASSPGTGGNQPQHF,TGTGCCAGCAGCCCAGGGACAGGGGGCAATCAGCCCCAGCATTTT
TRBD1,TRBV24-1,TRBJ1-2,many,CATSDPTGGFYGYTF,TGTGCCACCAGTGACCCGACAGGGGGATTCTATGGCTACACCTTC
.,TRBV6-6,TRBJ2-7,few,CASSYPGSYEQYF,TGTGCCAGCAGTTACCCTGGCAGCTACGAGCAGTACTTC
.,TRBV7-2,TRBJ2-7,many,CASSLGGRGMENEQYF,TGTGCCAGCAGCTTAGGGGGTCGGGGGATGGAAAACGAGCAGTACTTC
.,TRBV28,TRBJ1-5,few,CAITTGLNNQPQHF,TGTGCCATTACGACAGGCTTAAACAATCAGCCCCAGCATTTT
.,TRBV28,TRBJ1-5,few,CASSLLGTPQHF,TGTGCCAGCAGTTTGTTGGGGACGCCCCAGCATTTT
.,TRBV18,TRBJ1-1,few,CASSRGGWNTEAFF,TGTGCCAGCTCACGGGGCGGATGGAACACTGAAGCTTTCTTT
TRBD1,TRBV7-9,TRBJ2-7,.,CASSSPGQGHYEQYF,TGTGCCAGCAGCTCTCCGGGACAGGGACACTACGAGCAGTACTTC
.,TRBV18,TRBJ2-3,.,CASSPQPSTDTQYF,TGTGCCAGCTCGCCCCAACCTAGCACAGATACGCAGTATTTT
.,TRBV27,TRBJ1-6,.,CASSVGGGNSPLHF,TGTGCCAGCAGTGTTGGCGGTGGTAATTCACCCCTCCACTTT
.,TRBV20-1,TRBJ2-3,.,CSAPQPGHGVTSTDTQYF,TGCAGTGCTCCACAACCGGGACACGGAGTGACTAGCACAGATACGCAGTATTTT
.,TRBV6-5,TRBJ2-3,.,CASSYRGVGADTQYF,TGTGCCAGCAGTTACCGCGGGGTTGGTGCAGATACGCAGTATTTT
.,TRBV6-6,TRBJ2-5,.,CASSTGTQSGETQYF,TGTGCCAGCAGCACCGGGACCCAGTCCGGGGAGACCCAGTACTTC
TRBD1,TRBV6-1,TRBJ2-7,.,CASSERQGYEQYF,TGTGCCAGCAGTGAGAGACAGGGGTACGAGCAGTACTTC
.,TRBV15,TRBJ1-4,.,CATSRERAGDEKLFF,TGTGCCACCAGCAGAGAAAGGGCAGGGGATGAAAAACTGTTTTTT
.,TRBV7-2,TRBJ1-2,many,CASSLEGYGYTF,TGTGCCAGCAGCTTAGAAGGCTATGGCTACACCTTC
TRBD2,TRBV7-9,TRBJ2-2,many,CASSPGGHGELFF,TGTGCCAGCAGCCCGGGGGGTCACGGGGAGCTGTTTTTT